This T cell receptor beta chain is from a study of a mutant IDH1 vaccine in newly diagnosed glioma. Study summary: In weeks 1, 3, 5, 7, 11, 15, 19 and 23, patients were vaccinated. Onset of vaccination occurred 4-6 weeks following radiotherapy alone, or with temozolomide cycles. Of treated patients, around 60% were men and about 40% women, averaging roughly 42 years.

Whole-study results and caveats: Immune responses induced by the vaccine were seen in around 92% of patients, spanning multiple MHC alleles.

Time point denoted: week 23, last vaccination. The study gave 300 ug of mutant IDH1 20-mer peptide per vaccine dose, with topical imiquimod. For this clone: Its antigen is still unknown.

Some clones are missing from TCRdb's copy, which holds only in-frame ones; the method was immunoSEQ multiplex PCR. Of just over 65,000 clones in the sample, around 82% are singletons; the top ten hold 10% to 15%. Germline CDR1 reads SGHRS; CDR2 reads YFSETQ. V dropped 5 bases and J dropped 9 bases, with 15 bases sitting between them. The CDR3 spans 13 residues. The clonotype originates from a young man with glioma. This chain links TRBV5-1 with TRBJ2-1; D uncertain. The sample consisted of PBMCs, taken from a glioma patient whose treatment included an IDH1 peptide vaccine. CDR3 nucleotide sequence: TGCGCCAGCAGAAAAGGGCCCGCCGGTGAGCAGTTCTTC. This gives the protein CASRKGPAGEQFF.